What follows is one T cell receptor beta chain and its context. Its antigen is unidentified. V lost 2 bases and J 2 bases, leaving 14 bases between the germline ends. This CDR3 is 16 amino acids long. CDR1 is SGHVS, CDR2 FNYEAQ, per germline. Repertoires were generated with immunoSEQ multiplex PCR, while TCRdb's copy carries only in-frame clones and drops some. The data hold 75,000 to 100,000 clones, with roughly 94% observed a single time. This specimen comes from a study of siplizumab effects on memory and regulatory T cells. Regarding the study as a whole: Alloreactive sequences whose origin lay in unstimulated CD4+ memory cells were significantly reduced by siplizumab.

Sequenced: non-Treg CD4+ T cells sorted from blood. This clonotype was sampled from a human donor in good health. The chain recombines TRBV7-6 with TRBJ2-3; D unresolved. CDR3 in amino acids: CASSLSPRTATDTQYF. CDR3 nucleotides: TGTGCCAGCAGCTTAAGCCCTAGGACGGCCACAGATACGCAGTATTTT.